This passage covers 13 T cell receptor beta chains from one sample sequenced in a study of response to subunit inactivated influenza vaccine. TCRdb passed the RT-PCR reads through MiXCR, listing each CDR3 protein once. The table lists about 650,000 distinct CDR3 sequences, less than 15% of them singletons. Sequenced here: PBMCs from blood, sampled roughly 2 weeks before vaccination. The receptor set was obtained from a man aged 45-60 years who received an inactivated influenza vaccine.

The table lists this clonotype with many counts. This CDR3 is CASSLDGFSYEQYF. In DNA form, the CDR3 reads TGCGCCAGCAGCTTGGACGGGTTCTCCTACGAGCAGTACTTC. The V gene is TRBV5-1, the J gene TRBJ2-7; no clear D. The V end lost 0 bases, the J end lost 0 bases, and 7 bases lay between the germline ends. Germline V CDR1 and CDR2: SGHRS, YFSETQ. The CDR3 consists of 14 residues.

V is TRBV6-2 or TRBV6-3 and J is TRBJ2-7; 8 bases are a match to TRBD1. Germline V gives CDR1 MNHEY, CDR2 SVGEGT. With V trimmed by 5 bases and J by 2 bases, 8 bases remained unmatched. The CDR3 runs 15 residues. Here the CDR3 reads CASSPRQGWTYEQYF. CDR3 bases: TGTGCCAGCAGTCCGCGACAGGGGTGGACCTACGAGCAGTACTTC.

The V call is TRBV4-2, the J call TRBJ1-2; D unclear. This CDR3 has 12 amino acids. Germline V CDR1 and CDR2: LGHNA, YNFKEQ. The V and J ends lost 3 bases and 6 bases respectively, with 8 bases between them. This chain's CDR3 is CASSHQPNGYTF. CDR3 DNA sequence: TGTGCCAGCAGCCACCAACCCAATGGCTACACCTTC.

This clonotype has ten or more counts. V is TRBV27 and J is TRBJ2-2; 8 bases align to TRBD2. Trimming at V came to 1 base and at J to 1 base, leaving 2 bases not matched to a gene. The CDR3 spans 16 residues. The germline gives CDR1 MNHEY, CDR2 SMNVEV (reference sequence). CDR3 in amino acids: CASSLYTSGNTGELFF. For the CDR3, the DNA is TGTGCCAGCAGTTTATATACTAGCGGGAACACCGGGGAGCTGTTTTTT.

The sample holds a few counts of this clonotype. This sequence joins TRBV4-1 and TRBJ1-2; 7 bases fit TRBD1. Germline CDR1 is MGHRA and CDR2 is YSYEKL. After removal of 1 base from V and 14 bases from J, the junction contained 7 bases not matched to a gene. The CDR3 is 12 amino acids. For the CDR3, the DNA is TGCGCCAGCAGCCAAGGGGAGCAGGACAGGACCTTC. It translates to CASSQGEQDRTF.

This clonotype occurred many times. The chain's CDR3 is CASSQDIGGFGEQFF. The CDR3 DNA reads TGCGCCAGCAGCCAAGATATTGGCGGGTTTGGTGAGCAGTTCTTC. The chain combines TRBV4-3 with TRBJ2-1; TRBD2 might be the D (5 bases). V lost 0 bases and J lost 9, with 15 bases in between. CDR3 length: 15 amino acids. Germline values: CDR1 LGHNA, CDR2 YSLEER.

This clonotype has only a few counts. As DNA, the CDR3 is TGCGCCAGCAGCTTGTTATCAGGGGGCGGATCACCCCTCCACTTT. Translation gives CASSLLSGGGSPLHF. This sequence joins TRBV5-1 and TRBJ1-6, with TRBD1 matching 8 bases. Germline V gene lookup returns CDR1 SGHRS and CDR2 YFSETQ. CDR3 length equals 15 residues. J gave up 10 bases and V 1 base, and 7 bases lay outside the gene matches.

The chain carries TRBV6-5 and TRBJ2-6; 7 bases are a match to TRBD2. Germline V gene data show CDR1 as MNHEY and CDR2 as SVGAGI. CDR3 size: 18 residues. Unmatched junction bases numbered 10, after V lost 2 bases and J lost 3 bases. The CDR3: CASSYGSGAGVGANVLTF. CDR3 DNA sequence: TGTGCCAGCAGTTACGGATCCGGGGCGGGGGTTGGGGCCAACGTCCTGACTTTC.

This clonotype showed up just a few times. V is TRBV20-1 and J is TRBJ2-3, with D tentatively TRBD1 (6 bases). Trimming left V 1 base short and J 2 bases short, with 13 bases between. Germline CDR1 and CDR2: DFQATT and SNEGSKA (reference sequence). This CDR3 comprises 15 residues. The chain's CDR3 is CSARVGAVTTDTQYF. CDR3 nucleotides: TGCAGTGCTAGAGTGGGGGCCGTAACCACAGATACGCAGTATTTT.

The chain has TRBV6-6 and TRBJ1-2, with 8 bases aligning to TRBD1. The CDR3 consists of 13 residues. J was trimmed by 7 bases and V by 4 bases; bases with no gene match: 5. Germline V gene data show CDR1 as MNHNY and CDR2 as SVGAGI (reference sequence). The CDR3 coding sequence is TGTGCCAGCAGTTTTGGACAGGGCGGTGGCTACACCTTC. Residues: CASSFGQGGGYTF.

This clonotype was seen many times. The gene calls are TRBV19 and TRBJ2-3; TRBD2 is a possible D gene (5 bases). Germline assignment: CDR1 LNHDA and CDR2 SQIVND (reference sequence). This CDR3 is 14 amino acids long. V lost 3 bases, J lost 2 bases, and 9 bases lay in between. CDR3 sequence reads: CASSIGLFTDTQYF. The CDR3 region has the DNA TGTGCCAGTAGTATCGGACTTTTCACAGATACGCAGTATTTT.

Points on this clonotype: Since a much larger clone is just one base distant, this may be a read error. The J gene is TRBJ2-1, the V gene TRBV6-1; 12 positions agree with TRBD1. The CDR3 is 15 amino acids. Germline values: CDR1 MNHNS, CDR2 SASEGT. V shed 5 bases and J 5 bases; nucleotides not matched to a gene: 4. CDR3 sequence reads: CASSPRDRGHNEQFF. The DNA of the CDR3 is TGTGCCAGCAGTCCCCGGGACAGGGGGCACAATGAGCAGTTCTTC.

The V and J genes are TRBV28 and TRBJ2-7; either TRBD1 or TRBD2 may supply D (5 bases each). This CDR3 contains 14 residues. The V gene lost 9 bases and the J gene lost 1 base, with 16 bases spanning the gap. The V gene's germline CDR1 is MDHEN and CDR2 SYDVKM. CDR3 DNA: TGTGCCAGTAAACGGGACGGACCTTCCTACGAGCAGTACTTC. Protein product: CASKRDGPSYEQYF.